A single T cell receptor (beta chain) is shown here with its context. Its antigen specificity is not known. There are no base qualities to consult, and no much larger clone falls within one base. From cysteine to phenylalanine, the CDR3 is 14 amino acids long. Only the CDR3 DNA is retained, 42 bases long and in frame from the first base. The germline V gene supplies CDR1 SQVTM and CDR2 ANQGSEA. Deletion took 7 bases off V and 3 bases off J, with a span of 15 bases between the germline ends. Library construction relied on multiplex PCR. This sample was sequenced with an Illumina HiSeq 4000. iRepertoire HTBI primers and Arm-PCR amplification of CDR3 regions were used to construct TCR beta libraries. Before sequencing, the PCR products went through gel purification. Processing in the source paper ran as follows. Gene usage analysis of CDR3 amino acid clonotypes relied on the 62 TRBV and 14 TRBJ segments identified across samples. COPE and FqMerger were used to merge filtered high-quality paired reads into contigs. BLAST was used to align contigs to IMGT TRBV, TRBD and TRBJ reference genes, with CDR3 defined following IMGT. Clonotypes above 0.1% frequency were classified as highly expanded clones. Shannon entropy was used to measure repertoire diversity, and the Gini coefficient was used to measure V-J evenness. A clonotype found in more than one individual was treated as public. TCRdb trimmed the raw reads at Q25, called clones with MiXCR and kept productive beta chains. Rows with one shared CDR3 protein collapse into an entry with the most common genes and DNA. The V and J calls were determined by TCRdb, not by the authors. The sample data list around 500,000 distinct CDR3 sequences, and 15% to 20% of these were observed just once. Around a quarter of the sample goes to the ten largest clones.

This sample was taken from a study of regulatory T cells in long-lasting Graves disease (dated by TCRdb to the early 2020s). Concerning the study at large: Antithyroid drugs had been taken for less than 3 months by newly diagnosed Graves' disease patients. A total of about 33 samples were covered by TCR sequencing, comprising some 13 persistent and approximately 20 newly diagnosed Graves' disease patients. The study was registered as a clinical trial and conducted in China. Peripheral blood TCR sequencing and RNA sequencing compared persistent Graves' disease patients with newly diagnosed Graves' disease patients. What the research found in general, with its limitations: Preferential use of TRBV28, TRBJ1-2 and TRBJ2-5 was observed in persistent disease, whereas TRBV20-1 and TRBJ2-1 were favored in newly diagnosed disease. Persistent patients shared more public clonotypes among themselves (around 2,500) than newly diagnosed patients did (roughly 910). Because the primary lesion, thyroid tissue, could not be accessed, the study looked at peripheral blood alone. Sequencing and analysis were limited to the TCR beta chain. The authors acknowledged the small sample size as a limitation that may reduce accuracy. Compared with newly diagnosed patients, patients with persistent Graves' disease had lower TCR Shannon entropy and fewer highly expanded clones, which suggests clonal expansion.

The time point label of this sample denotes: newly diagnosed GD, antithyroid drugs for less than 3 months. RNA was extracted from PBMCs in TRIzol for both TCR sequencing and RNA sequencing. The diagnosis of Graves' disease followed American Thyroid Association guidelines. The patients came from an endocrinology department in Xi'an, China. Each patient gave approximately 9 milliliters of peripheral blood, collected in an EDTA anticoagulant tube. Ficoll Paque Plus density gradient separation was used to isolate PBMCs, and no additional T cell sorting was done. RNA quality was checked with an Agilent 2100 Bioanalyzer and agarose gel, and concentration with a NanoDrop 2000. The same sample was also used in a study of T cells in Graves' hyperthyroidism and ophthalmopathy. Per that second paper: Stable Graves' hyperthyroidism was defined as no progression to ophthalmopathy during 18 months of follow-up. Hyperthyroidism patients were newly diagnosed, had a disease duration of under 2 months, and were aged 18 to 65 years. Patients with uncontrolled infections, other autoimmune diseases, pregnancy or lactation were excluded. Diagnoses were based on clinical symptoms, serum thyroxine and TRAb, thyroid ultrasound and orbital computed tomography. For the first round of RT-PCR on the TCR CDR3, the HTBI primer set was used together with the Qiagen OneStep RT-PCR kit. Most expanded thyroid clonotypes (frequency above 0.001) were also detected in blood, a finding suggesting that blood repertoires may reflect thyroid immune responses. A model built on a 13 V-J signature distinguished ophthalmopathy from stable hyperthyroidism, reaching over 85% sensitivity and 81.08% specificity in cross-validation and 80%/75% in testing. In validation, the model predicted progression to ophthalmopathy with around 71% sensitivity and about 72% specificity, a median of about 6 months before onset. To identify distinguishing TCR V-J signatures, a discovery cohort of some 99 patients was used, comprising 40 to 45 with Graves' ophthalmopathy and around 60 with stable Graves' hyperthyroidism. Whether ophthalmopathy could be predicted prospectively was tested in an independent validation cohort made up of under 20 hyperthyroidism patients plus 17 patients who later progressed to ophthalmopathy. The roughly 91 discovery patients were randomly divided into training and test sets at a 7:3 ratio. Thyroid tissue and blood T-cell repertoires from about six Graves' hyperthyroidism patients were also compared in the study. Once sampling was done, hyperthyroidism patients were given methimazole at a starting dose of 30 mg daily, whereas ophthalmopathy patients were given high-dose intravenous methylprednisolone. Libraries were constructed in a second round of multiplex PCR, after which size selection and purification were performed. Sequencing of the libraries was done on an Illumina HiSeq2000 using paired-end 100 bp reads. SOAPnuke was used to process the raw data, throwing out any read that contained adapters or uncalled bases, had a mean Phred below 15, or lacked an exact constant-primer or identifier match. COPE v1.2.5 was used to merge high-quality paired reads, and clonotypes were defined as unique nucleotide sequences. MiTCR v1.1 was used to align the clonotypes against IMGT TRBV, TRBD and TRBJ reference segments. The analysis included only V-J combinations with a frequency above 0.0001, which together covered 99% to 99.2% of the repertoires. A TCS score was defined as the ratio of F50 (clonal expansion) to E x V (chaos), with BLOSUM62-based TCRdist applied between CDR3 peptides within each V-J. Welch's t-statistics and random forest reduced roughly 540 V-J features to some 14, which were used in a naive Bayes classifier (R e1071). Sample size was not statistically predetermined, and investigators were not blinded to group allocation. The paper reports TCR Vbeta CDR3 sequencing of about 140 peripheral blood samples: around 45 ophthalmopathy, about 75 hyperthyroidism and roughly 17 progressor patients.

The TCR was taken from a woman aged 35-65 years with Graves disease. Donor details come from another sample of the same person, matched by shared clones. This specimen consisted of peripheral blood mononuclear cells (PBMCs), obtained at new diagnosis, from a patient treated with antithyroid drugs. The V and J segments used are TRBV29-1 and TRBJ2-2; the best D guess is TRBD1, with 5 bases matching. The DNA sequence follows: TGCAGCGCTGGGGCTAGGAGAGACACCGGGGAGCTGTTTTTT. The encoded protein is CSAGARRDTGELFF.